This TCR beta chain was retrieved from a study of T cell changes during pregnancy in multiple sclerosis. The CDR3 runs 17 residues. Looked up from germline, CDR1 is SGHDN and CDR2 is FVKESK. V dropped 0 bases and J dropped 3; count of bases not matched to a gene: 6. Produced via immunoSEQ multiplex PCR; TCRdb's table is partial and in-frame only. The repertoire holds about 67,000 clones, with approximately 89% as singletons. This clonotype originated in a female donor with multiple sclerosis, enrolled in a pregnancy study. The chain links TRBV14 to TRBJ1-2, with 11 bases fitting TRBD1. Sequencing used peripheral blood, obtained in the second trimester of pregnancy. Here the CDR3 reads CASSQDGDRGSYYGYTF. In DNA form, the CDR3 reads TGTGCCAGCAGCCAAGATGGGGACAGGGGGAGCTACTATGGCTACACCTTC. The full variable domain, completed using reference TRBV14 and TRBJ1-2, is EAGVTQFPSHSVIEKGQTVTLRCDPISGHDNLYWYRRVMGKEIKFLLHFVKESKQDESGMPNNRFLAERTGGTYSTLKVQPAELEDSGVYFCASSQDGDRGSYYGYTFGSGTRLTVV.